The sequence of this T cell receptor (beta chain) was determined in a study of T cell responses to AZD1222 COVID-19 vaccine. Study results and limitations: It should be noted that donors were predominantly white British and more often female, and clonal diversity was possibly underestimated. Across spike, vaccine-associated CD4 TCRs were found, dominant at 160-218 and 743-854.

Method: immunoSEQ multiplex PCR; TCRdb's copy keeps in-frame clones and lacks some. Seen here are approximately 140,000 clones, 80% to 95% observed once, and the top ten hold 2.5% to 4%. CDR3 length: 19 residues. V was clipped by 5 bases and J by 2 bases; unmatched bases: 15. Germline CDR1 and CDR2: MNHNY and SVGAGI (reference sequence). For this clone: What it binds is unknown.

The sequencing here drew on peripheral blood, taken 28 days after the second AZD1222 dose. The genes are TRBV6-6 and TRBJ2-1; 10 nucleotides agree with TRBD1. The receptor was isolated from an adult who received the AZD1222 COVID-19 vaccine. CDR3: CASSPPTDRDRGTYNEQFF. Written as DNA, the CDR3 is TGTGCCAGCAGTCCCCCGACGGACCGGGACAGGGGAACCTACAATGAGCAGTTCTTC.